This T cell receptor beta chain was sequenced for a study of CD8 T cells in Susac syndrome. When the RNA was reverse transcribed, random hexamers were used with an input of 0.5 to 1 ug. Amplification of TCR beta CDR3 used immunoSEQ multiplex PCR across 54 Vbeta and 13 Jbeta. TCRdb redid the calling of the immunoSEQ multiplex PCR reads with MiXCR, one entry per CDR3 protein. The sample has hundreds of thousands of distinct CDR3 sequences, 70% to 90% seen once. Sequencing targeted TCR beta in T cells from blood (CD8+ and CD4+). Those who served as multiple sclerosis controls were treatment-naive patients with stable or active relapsing-remitting disease. TEMRA cells were FACS-enriched, unlike CD8+ and CD4+ T cells, which were negatively isolated. On this clonotype itself: As the CDR3 is not closed by the conserved phenylalanine or tryptophan, this likely results from a read error.

Trimming removed 5 bases at V and 3 bases at J, with 14 bases between. Germline V gene lookup returns CDR1 DFQATT and CDR2 SNEGSKA (reference sequence). This CDR3 contains 13 residues. This TCR was sampled from a human donor with multiple sclerosis. The chain carries TRBV20-1 and TRBJ2-7; D is tentatively TRBD1 or TRBD2 (5 bases each). Sequenced: CD8+ T cells from PBMCs. CDR3 region: CSAGSGPFYEQYS. CDR3 coding DNA: TGCAGTGCTGGGTCGGGGCCTTTCTACGAGCAGTACTCC.